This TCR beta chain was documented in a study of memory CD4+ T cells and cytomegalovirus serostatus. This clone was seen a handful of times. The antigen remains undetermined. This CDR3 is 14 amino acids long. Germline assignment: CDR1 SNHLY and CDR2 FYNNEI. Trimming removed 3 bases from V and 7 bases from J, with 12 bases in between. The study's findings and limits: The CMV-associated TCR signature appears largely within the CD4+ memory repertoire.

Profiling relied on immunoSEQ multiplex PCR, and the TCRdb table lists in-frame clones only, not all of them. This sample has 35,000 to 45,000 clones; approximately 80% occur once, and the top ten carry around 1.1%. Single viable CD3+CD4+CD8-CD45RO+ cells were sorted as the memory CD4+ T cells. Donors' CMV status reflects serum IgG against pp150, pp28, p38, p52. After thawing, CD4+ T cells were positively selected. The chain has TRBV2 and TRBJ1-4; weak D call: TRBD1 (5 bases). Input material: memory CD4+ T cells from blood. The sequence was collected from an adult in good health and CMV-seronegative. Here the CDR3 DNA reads TGTGCCAGCAGTGATTACCAGGGAGGTGAAAAACTGTTTTTT. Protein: CASSDYQGGEKLFF.